One and the same sample provided the 10 T cell receptor beta chains below, sequenced in a study of post-analysis software for immune sequencing data. Points from the study as a whole: TRBV5-6, TRBV5-1 and TRBV20-1 belonged to a set of about 5 TRBV segments that were more frequent in patients than controls.

Unique molecular identifiers tagged the TCR beta cDNA libraries. In TCRdb, the PCR reads were re-called with MiXCR into one record per CDR3 protein. The sample yields about 400,000 distinct CDR3 sequences, about a third seen once. These receptors have no identified antigens. What was sequenced was blood. These receptors were collected from a girl aged 5-17 years with multiple sclerosis.

V and J are TRBV7-9 and TRBJ2-7; D unclear. Germline V CDR1 and CDR2: SEHNR, FQNEAQ (reference sequence). Between the trimmed V and J ends, which lost 5 bases and 2 bases, there was a span of 19 bases. The CDR3 length is 16 residues. In DNA form, the CDR3 reads TGTGCCAGCAGCCTTACAAACGCCCTAGGAGCCTACGAGCAGTACTTC. Encoded protein: CASSLTNALGAYEQYF.

This clonotype was picked up a small number of times. The V gene is TRBV6-5, the J gene TRBJ2-7, with D possibly being TRBD1 (6 bases). Germline CDR1 and CDR2: MNHEY and SVGAGI. CDR3 size: 13 residues. V was cut by 6 bases and J by 4 bases, with 13 bases left in between. The CDR3 sequence is CASRPGVTYEQYF. For the CDR3, the DNA is TGTGCCAGCAGGCCAGGGGTGACTTACGAGCAGTACTTC.

A remark on this clonotype: A junction end diverges from the germline sequence, so it may reflect a read error. The V and J genes are TRBV5-5 and TRBJ2-4; a weak D match, TRBD2 (6 bases). The DNA matches TRBJ2-7 better at its end, which makes the J call doubtful. Germline V gives CDR1 SGHKS, CDR2 YYEKEE (reference sequence). The CDR3 spans 15 residues. CDR3 sequence reads: CAGSLGDSDPHEQYF. Here the CDR3 DNA reads TGTGCCGGCAGCTTGGGGGACTCAGACCCTCACGAGCAGTACTTC.

The rearrangement links TRBV5-1 to TRBJ2-1; 8 nucleotides match TRBD1. With 0 bases clipped from V and 10 bases from J, the junction kept 3 bases outside the gene matches. CDR3 size: 13 residues. Germline V gene sequence: CDR1 SGHRS, CDR2 YFSETQ. The CDR3 spells CASSLEWDREQFF. CDR3 coding DNA: TGCGCCAGCAGCTTGGAGTGGGACAGGGAGCAGTTCTTC.

V and J are TRBV28 and TRBJ1-5, with D maybe TRBD1 (6 bases). Germline-derived CDR1 and CDR2 are MDHEN and SYDVKM. Trimming removed 4 bases at V and 5 bases at J, with 18 bases between. The CDR3 extends over 16 amino acids. This chain's CDR3 is CASSSVQYRADQPQHF. In DNA, the CDR3 is TGTGCCAGCAGTTCTGTGCAATACAGGGCCGATCAGCCCCAGCATTTT. The full variable domain, rest sourced from reference TRBV28 and TRBJ1-5, is DVKVTQSSRYLVKRTGEKVFLECVQDMDHENMFWYRQDPGLGLRLIYFSYDVKMKEKGDIPEGYSVSREKKERFSLILESASTNQTSMYLCASSSVQYRADQPQHFGDGTRLSIL.

V gene TRBV7-2 combines with J gene TRBJ2-2; the D gene is possibly TRBD1 (6 bases). The CDR3 contains 15 residues. V gave up 4 bases and J gave up 7 bases, with 16 bases separating them. Germline V gene lookup returns CDR1 SGHTA and CDR2 FQGNSA. The CDR3: CASSSDLLGHGELFF. In DNA form, the CDR3 reads TGTGCCAGCAGCTCCGATCTATTGGGACACGGGGAGCTGTTTTTT.

The CDR3 region is CAISEFSTGELFF. For the CDR3, the DNA is TGTGCCATCAGTGAGTTTAGCACCGGGGAGCTGTTTTTT. This chain joins TRBV10-3 and TRBJ2-2; D not resolved. The CDR3 runs 13 residues. V was shortened by 1 base and J by 4 bases, with 4 bases between the two germline ends. Germline-derived CDR1 and CDR2 are ENHRY and SYGVKD.

This clonotype has only a few counts. J is TRBJ2-3 and V is TRBV6-1; TRBD1 agrees at 8 bases. Trimming removed 8 bases from V and 3 bases from J; junction bases left unmatched: 4. CDR1 is MNHNS, CDR2 SASEGT, per germline. CDR3 length: 13 residues. The DNA of the CDR3 is TGTGCCAGCCGGGACAGGATGACAGATACGCAGTATTTT. As protein: CASRDRMTDTQYF.

Only a few counts were recorded for this clonotype. The chain recombines TRBV6-1 with TRBJ2-7; 7 nucleotides match TRBD1. CDR3 length equals 12 residues. From germline, CDR1 is MNHNS and CDR2 SASEGT. V shed 6 bases, J shed 3 bases, and the junction held 2 bases outside the gene matches. The CDR3 is CASRGTVYEQYF. The DNA for the CDR3 is TGTGCCAGCAGGGGGACAGTCTACGAGCAGTACTTC.

This CDR3 reads CSARLRGGSYEQYF. As DNA, the CDR3 is TGCAGTGCTAGATTAAGGGGCGGGTCGTACGAGCAGTACTTC. The chain links TRBV20-1 to TRBJ2-7; D could derive from TRBD1 or TRBD2 (5 bases each). V lost 2 bases and J lost 4, with 15 bases in between. The CDR3 length is 14 residues. Germline V gene data show CDR1 as DFQATT and CDR2 as SNEGSKA (reference sequence).